This entry concerns a single T cell receptor beta chain. Its matching antigen is unknown. V lost 4 bases and J 5 bases, leaving 10 bases between the germline ends. The germline V gene encodes CDR1 MNHNY and CDR2 SVGAGI (reference sequence). CDR3 length equals 13 residues. The data are from a study of T cell repertoires in cytomegalovirus infection. Study-wide context: Public TCR beta signature analysis indicated the presence of both CMV infection and matching HLA type. General observations from the study: CMV-specific TCR beta clonotypes restricted by HLA-C were the ones dominating the ex vivo response.

TCRdb re-derived calls from the reads in MiXCR, one entry per CDR3 protein. This sample carries hundreds of thousands of distinct CDR3 sequences, about 30% of them seen once, and the ten largest clones take over 10%. The source of this sequence is a human donor in good health (CMV status not recorded). Some clones in this sample may be carry-over from other donors' samples. The chain is built from TRBV6-6 and TRBJ2-3; D is ambiguous. The sequenced sample was cultured CD8+ T cells from PBMCs, obtained from culture after CMV antigen stimulation. The CDR3 DNA reads TGTGCCAGCAGTTCAATGGGGAAAGATACGCAGTATTTT. Protein sequence: CASSSMGKDTQYF.